These 3 T cell receptor beta chains originate from one sample sequenced in a study of response to subunit inactivated influenza vaccine. TCRdb re-called the RT-PCR reads with MiXCR, one entry per CDR3 protein. The sample includes hundreds of thousands of distinct CDR3 sequences, around 10% of them seen just once. This sample was also put to use in a study of T cells expressing NK-cell markers. As that study records: 5'RACE template switching with UMIs generated TCR beta cDNA.

The specimen was PBMCs from blood, collected on the day of vaccination. The receptor set was obtained from a man aged 45-65 years who received an inactivated influenza vaccine.

The chain links TRBV28 to TRBJ2-7, with D tentatively TRBD1 (5 bases). In germline, CDR1 is MDHEN, CDR2 SYDVKM. Trimming took off 0 bases at V and 6 bases at J, with 12 bases between the two ends. The length of the CDR3 is 14 residues. CDR3 DNA: TGTGCCAGCAGTTTATGGGGGCTAGACCGCGAGCAGTACTTC. As protein: CASSLWGLDREQYF.

V usage is TRBV5-1 and J usage is TRBJ2-7, with 12 bases matching TRBD1. J gave up 6 bases and V 0 bases, and 13 bases lay outside the gene matches. Looked up from germline, CDR1 is SGHRS and CDR2 is YFSETQ. The length of the CDR3 is 18 residues. The CDR3 loop reads CASSLGGTGGAVRSEQYF. For the CDR3, the DNA is TGCGCCAGCAGCTTGGGAGGGACAGGGGGCGCAGTACGGTCCGAGCAGTACTTC.

This clonotype turned up a few times. The CDR3 ends on some other residue instead of the conserved phenylalanine or tryptophan, so this is likely a read error. It is unclear where the CDR3 begins or ends on the DNA, so no DNA is shown, and the CDR3 is as TCRdb lists it. V and J are TRBV6-2 or TRBV6-3 and TRBJ2-3; the table names TRBD2, a call not compared with the DNA. Germline values: CDR1 MNHEY, CDR2 SVGEGT. The CDR3 region is 12 residues in length, termini included. The CDR3 sequence is CASSSSRQPASV.